Below, 30 T cell receptor beta chains from the same sample are listed, as sequenced in a study of T cells in Graves' hyperthyroidism and ophthalmopathy. Amplified TCR beta CDR3 regions came from RNA transcripts. TCR CDR3 underwent first-round RT-PCR with the HTBI primer set. A single record per CDR3 protein comes from TCRdb applying MiXCR to the multiplex PCR reads. The data show 460,000 or so distinct CDR3 sequences, roughly 14% seen once. The sequencing sample was made of blood. These receptors came from a woman between 18 and 30 years old with Graves' hyperthyroidism.

This clonotype was picked up many times. CDR3 DNA: TGTGCCAGTAAGGGGACAGGGTACCAAACTGAAGCTTTCTTT. As protein: CASKGTGYQTEAFF. The V and J genes are TRBV19 and TRBJ1-1, with TRBD1 identical over 9 bases. The ends lost 7 bases at V and 5 bases at J; junction bases unmatched: 8. Germline-derived CDR1 and CDR2 are LNHDA and SQIVND (reference sequence). The CDR3 has 14 amino acids.

This clonotype was recorded many times. The chain carries TRBV19 and TRBJ1-1; D might be TRBD1 (6 bases). Trimming stripped 4 bases from V and 7 bases from J, with 13 bases between. Germline assignment: CDR1 LNHDA and CDR2 SQIVND (reference sequence). The CDR3 spans 13 residues. CDR3 DNA: TGTGCCAGTAGTACCCGACAGGCTGATGAAGCTTTCTTT. The encoded protein is CASSTRQADEAFF.

This clonotype was seen just once. One base away lies a much larger clone, so this may be a sequencing read error. V is TRBV7-9 and J is TRBJ1-3, with D possibly matching TRBD1 (5 bases). From germline, CDR1 is SEHNR and CDR2 FQNEAQ (reference sequence). The CDR3 is 15 amino acids. CDR3 nucleotides: TGTGCCAGCGGATTGGGGCGGGGTTCTGGAAACAGCATATATTTT. Translated, it gives CASGLGRGSGNSIYF.

There are many counts of this clonotype. The chain combines TRBV20-1 with TRBJ2-1; D may be TRBD2 (6 bases). From germline, CDR1 is DFQATT and CDR2 SNEGSKA (reference sequence). V was pared by 5 bases and J by 6 bases, with 23 bases between. The CDR3 loop spans 16 amino acids. CDR3 amino acids: CSAPGESVKVGNEQFF. The CDR3 coding sequence is TGCAGTGCTCCGGGGGAGAGCGTGAAGGTCGGCAATGAGCAGTTCTTC.

This clonotype appeared a few times. This sequence joins TRBV20-1 and TRBJ1-2, with D hard to call. This CDR3 contains 14 residues. The germline gives CDR1 DFQATT, CDR2 SNEGSKA (reference sequence). V shed 3 bases and J shed 3 bases, with 14 bases lying between them. The CDR3 reads CSARGGILDYGYTF. In nucleotides, the CDR3 is TGCAGTGCTAGGGGCGGGATATTGGACTATGGCTACACCTTC.

This chain uses TRBV29-1 with TRBJ2-3, with TRBD1 identical over 7 bases. The CDR3 loop spans 14 amino acids. CDR1 is SQVTM, CDR2 ANQGSEA, per germline. Losses at the gene ends were 7 bases for V and 0 bases for J; bases not matched to a gene: 7. CDR3 sequence reads: CSGLGQTSTDTQYF. For the CDR3, the DNA is TGCAGCGGGCTGGGACAGACTAGCACAGATACGCAGTATTTT.

In its sample, this clonotype was seen many times. V usage is TRBV12-5 and J usage is TRBJ2-7; D ambiguous. This CDR3 has 11 residues. Germline assignment: CDR1 LGHNT and CDR2 FRNRAP. The ends were cut back, 3 bases at V and 4 bases at J, with 4 bases in the middle. DNA for the CDR3: TGTGCTAGTGGTTTCGGGTACGAGCAGTACTTC. Translating gives CASGFGYEQYF.

The sample holds many counts of this clonotype. This chain links TRBV5-1 with TRBJ2-3; the match to TRBD2 covers 10 bases. This CDR3 spans 15 amino acids. Germline V gene data show CDR1 as SGHRS and CDR2 as YFSETQ. V dropped 0 bases and J dropped 4; count of bases not matched to a gene: 2. CDR3 sequence (DNA): TGCGCCAGCAGCTTGGAGCTAGCGGGAGCAGATACGCAGTATTTT. Translated: CASSLELAGADTQYF.

This clonotype was seen a few times. The J gene is TRBJ1-2, the V gene TRBV5-1; the match to TRBD1 covers 8 bases. V gave up 4 bases and J gave up 4 bases; unmatched junction bases: 9. Germline loops: CDR1 SGHRS, CDR2 YFSETQ. This CDR3 is built from 15 residues. This CDR3 reads CASSGTGGTGYGYTF. The CDR3 coding sequence is TGCGCCAGCAGCGGCACAGGGGGGACGGGCTATGGCTACACCTTC.

At least ten counts were recorded for this clonotype. The J gene is TRBJ2-5, the V gene TRBV10-1; unclear D gene. The CDR3 has 16 residues. Germline CDR1 and CDR2: WNHNN and SYGVQD (reference sequence). V lost 0 bases and J lost 6, with 17 bases in between. Written as DNA, the CDR3 is TGCGCCAGCAGTGAGTCAACGGGTGGTAGCTTCCAGACCCAGTACTTC. The encoded protein is CASSESTGGSFQTQYF.

The table lists this clonotype with many counts. The V gene is TRBV24-1, the J gene TRBJ2-3, with a possible D match to TRBD2 (6 bases). Trimming took off 9 bases at V and 5 bases at J, with 14 bases between the two ends. The CDR3 has 13 residues. Germline V lookup: CDR1 KGHDR, CDR2 SFDVKD. CDR3 amino acids: CATWPRGIDTQYF. The CDR3 DNA reads TGTGCCACCTGGCCTCGGGGGATAGATACGCAGTATTTT.

The gene calls are TRBV2 and TRBJ2-7, with TRBD2 as a possible D gene (6 bases). The CDR3 has 11 residues. V dropped 6 bases and J dropped 6 bases, with 9 bases sitting between them. Per germline, CDR1 SNHLY and CDR2 FYNNEI. The CDR3: CASRVGSEQYF. Written as DNA, the CDR3 is TGTGCCAGCAGGGTCGGGAGCGAGCAGTACTTC.

On this clonotype itself: A read error is possible here, since a much larger clone lies one base away. V usage is TRBV19 and J usage is TRBJ1-2; TRBD1 might be the D (5 bases). This CDR3 region has 14 residues. CDR1 is LNHDA and CDR2 is SQIVND in the germline V gene (reference sequence). The CDR3 reads CVSSPQQATYGYTF. In DNA form, the CDR3 reads TGTGTCAGTAGCCCCCAACAGGCGACCTATGGCTACACCTTC.

The V gene is TRBV9, the J gene TRBJ1-3; TRBD1 matches 9 bases. The CDR3 extends over 17 amino acids. Trimming removed 2 bases from V and 0 bases from J; junction bases left unmatched: 6. Germline V gene lookup returns CDR1 SGDLS and CDR2 YYNGEE. CDR3: CASSVLSTGGSGNTIYF. CDR3 coding DNA: TGTGCCAGCAGCGTTCTTTCGACAGGGGGCTCTGGAAACACCATATATTTT.

The V call is TRBV9, the J call TRBJ1-4; TRBD1 is a possible D gene (6 bases). This CDR3 spans 15 amino acids. The germline CDR1 and CDR2 sequences are SGDLS and YYNGEE. V lost 2 bases to trimming and J lost 7 bases, with 15 bases between them. The CDR3 loop reads CASSVRPGVGEKLFF. The DNA of the CDR3 is TGTGCCAGCAGCGTTCGGCCAGGGGTGGGTGAAAAACTGTTTTTT.

This clonotype was seen at least ten times. This rearrangement joins TRBV7-8 to TRBJ1-2; D perhaps matches TRBD1 (6 bases). The germline V gene encodes CDR1 SGHVS and CDR2 FQNEAQ. V was shortened by 5 bases and J by 5 bases, with 12 bases between the two germline ends. There are 13 residues in the CDR3. The CDR3 reads CASSQTTGYGYTF. The CDR3 DNA reads TGTGCCAGCAGCCAAACGACAGGTTATGGCTACACCTTC.

This clonotype occurred many times. The genes are TRBV19 and TRBJ1-2, with 7 bases fitting TRBD1. This CDR3 region has 15 residues. Germline CDR1 and CDR2: LNHDA and SQIVND (reference sequence). With 5 bases clipped from V and 8 bases from J, the junction kept 14 bases outside the gene matches. The CDR3 DNA reads TGTGCCAGTAGTCTCCCCGGGACAGAATCTATGGGCTACACCTTC. This encodes CASSLPGTESMGYTF.

This clonotype was picked up many times. The CDR3: CASSPHTREEQYF. Written as DNA, the CDR3 is TGTGCCAGCAGCCCCCATACCCGGGAGGAGCAGTACTTC. The chain links TRBV3-1 to TRBJ2-7, with D tentatively TRBD2 (6 bases). The CDR3 runs to 13 residues. Deletions cut 4 bases from V and 7 bases from J, with 14 bases between. CDR1 LGHDT and CDR2 YNNKEL come from the germline V gene (reference sequence).

The sample holds many counts of this clonotype. The chain uses TRBV3-1 and TRBJ1-2; D gene uncertain. Germline loops: CDR1 LGHDT, CDR2 YNNKEL (reference sequence). The CDR3 has 13 amino acids. Trimming took off 2 bases at V and 2 bases at J, with 6 bases between the two ends. The CDR3 region has the DNA TGTGCCAGCAGCCAACCGGGGAACTATGGCTACACCTTC. It specifies CASSQPGNYGYTF. Using reference TRBV3-1 and TRBJ1-2 for the parts outside the CDR3, the full variable domain is DTAVSQTPKYLVTQMGNDKSIKCEQNLGHDTMYWYKQDSKKFLKIMFSYNNKELIINETVPNRFSPKSPDKAHLNLHINSLELGDSAVYFCASSQPGNYGYTFGSGTRLTVV.

This clonotype was observed a few times. V is TRBV30 and J is TRBJ2-7; 11 bases agree with TRBD2. The V gene end was trimmed by 2 bases and the J gene end by 5 bases; junction bases not matched to a gene: 20. This CDR3 is built from 19 residues. Germline CDR1 reads GTSNPN; CDR2 reads SVGIG (reference sequence). As DNA, the CDR3 is TGTGCCTGGAGTTGGGGGCAGGGTAGCGGGAGGGCCCGAGCTGACGAGCAGTACTTC. Translated, it gives CAWSWGQGSGRARADEQYF.

The table lists this clonotype with many counts. The chain links TRBV11-2 to TRBJ1-1; D remains unclear. This CDR3 is built from 15 residues. CDR1 and CDR2 (germline): SGHAT, FQNNGV. V was shortened by 6 bases and J by 6 bases, with 20 bases between the two germline ends. This CDR3 is CASSPRVFATAEAFF. Here the CDR3 DNA reads TGTGCCAGCAGTCCGCGCGTTTTTGCAACCGCTGAAGCTTTCTTT.

This clonotype was seen many times. The chain links TRBV24-1 to TRBJ2-2; D might be TRBD2 (5 bases). The CDR3 sequence is 12 residues long. Germline V gene sequence: CDR1 KGHDR, CDR2 SFDVKD. V lost 11 bases, J lost 1 base, and 7 bases lay in between. CDR3: CAIRGNTGELFF. CDR3 DNA sequence: TGTGCCATTCGGGGGAACACCGGGGAGCTGTTTTTT.

This clonotype has ten or more counts. This sequence joins TRBV12-3 or TRBV12-4 and TRBJ2-5; 13 nucleotides agree with TRBD2. The CDR3 is made up of 16 amino acids. V shed 4 bases, J shed 2 bases, and the junction held 4 bases outside the gene matches. In nucleotides, the CDR3 is TGTGCCAGCAGTTCTGGGGGACTAGCGGGACAAGAGACCCAGTACTTC. It codes for CASSSGGLAGQETQYF.

This clonotype was observed many times. The chain recombines TRBV3-1 with TRBJ2-1; 8 bases align to TRBD2. This CDR3 contains 15 residues. Trimming took 1 base from V and 7 from J; bases not matched to a gene: 6. Germline V gene sequence: CDR1 LGHDT, CDR2 YNNKEL (reference sequence). For the CDR3, the DNA is TGTGCCAGCAGCCAAGGTATTAGCGGGATAAATGAGCAGTTCTTC. This encodes CASSQGISGINEQFF.

This clonotype has at least ten counts. The rearrangement links TRBV12-3 or TRBV12-4 to TRBJ2-3; D not resolved. Trimming stripped 5 bases from V and 6 bases from J, with 12 bases between. The CDR3 covers 13 residues. The CDR3 nucleotides are TGTGCCAGCAGTCTTACATCTCGGGATACGCAGTATTTT. Amino acids: CASSLTSRDTQYF.

This clonotype appeared many times. The rearrangement joins TRBV7-8 to TRBJ2-3, with 9 bases matching TRBD2. The length of the CDR3 is 15 residues. Germline V gene data show CDR1 as SGHVS and CDR2 as FQNEAQ. With V trimmed by 4 bases and J by 8 bases, 10 bases remained unmatched. The CDR3 DNA reads TGTGCCAGCAGCTCATCAGCGGGAGGAGCTGGTACGCAGTATTTT. Protein product: CASSSSAGGAGTQYF.

Written as DNA, the CDR3 is TGTGCCACCAGTGAATTGGCTGGGCAGTCCTACAATGAGCAGTTCTTC. Amino acid sequence: CATSELAGQSYNEQFF. This chain joins TRBV24-1 and TRBJ2-1, with unresolved D. Looked up from germline, CDR1 is KGHDR and CDR2 is SFDVKD. The V end was cut by 4 bases, the J end by 1 base, with 13 bases between. This CDR3 region has 16 residues.

This clonotype was seen at least ten times. The CDR3: CASSLGQGDIYGYTF. The CDR3 DNA sequence: TGTGCCAGCAGTTTGGGACAGGGGGATATCTATGGCTACACCTTC. V usage is TRBV27 and J usage is TRBJ1-2; 11 bases line up with TRBD1. The J segment lost 4 bases and the V segment lost 3 bases, leaving 4 bases of the junction unmatched. In germline, CDR1 is MNHEY, CDR2 SMNVEV (reference sequence). The CDR3 spans 15 residues.

The V call is TRBV7-9, the J call TRBJ2-7, with a tentative D call TRBD1 (6 bases). The CDR3 is made up of 17 amino acids. The V gene's germline CDR1 is SEHNR and CDR2 FQNEAQ (reference sequence). V gave up 3 bases and J gave up 2 bases, with 20 bases separating them. Here the CDR3 reads CASSFSNQGKGAYEQYF. DNA for the CDR3: TGTGCCAGCAGCTTCTCTAACCAGGGGAAGGGGGCCTACGAGCAGTACTTC.

J is TRBJ1-2 and V is TRBV4-1; D is ambiguous. Germline CDR1 and CDR2: MGHRA and YSYEKL. The CDR3 extends over 15 amino acids. V was cut by 2 bases and J by 4 bases, with 14 bases left in between. The CDR3 loop is CASSQRTELFYGYTF. DNA of the CDR3: TGCGCCAGCAGCCAACGGACTGAACTTTTCTATGGCTACACCTTC.